Presented here are 8 T cell receptor beta chains from one specimen sequenced in a study of shared clonotypes between healthy human individuals. Repertoires were generated with immunoSEQ multiplex PCR, while TCRdb's copy carries only in-frame clones and drops some. The profile covers about 2 million clones, with about 95% appearing a single time and under 1.5% taken by the ten largest. Terminally differentiated effector memory CD45RA+ cells were excluded from the naive CD8 cells, which were CD45RO-negative and positively selected for CCR7. Input material: naive CD8+ T cells sorted from blood. The receptors were sampled from a man younger than 35 in good health.

As regards this clone: This CDR3 is also generated by other DNA sequences in the sample. The genes are TRBV4-1 and TRBJ2-7, with D possibly TRBD2 on 6 matching bases. Germline-derived CDR1 and CDR2 are MGHRA and YSYEKL. The length of the CDR3 is 14 residues. Trimming took 1 base from V and 2 from J, leaving 9 bases between them. The CDR3 sequence is CASSQVEGTYEQYF. The CDR3 DNA sequence: TGCGCCAGCAGCCAAGTGGAGGGGACCTACGAGCAGTACTTC.

The chain carries TRBV13 and TRBJ2-1; TRBD1 or TRBD2 may be the D gene (6 bases each). The V gene lost 3 bases and the J gene lost 6 bases, with 15 bases spanning the gap. Per germline, CDR1 PRHDT and CDR2 FYEKMQ (reference sequence). The CDR3 is made up of 15 amino acids. This CDR3 reads CASSLRGEGVNEQFF. The CDR3 region has the DNA TGTGCCAGCAGCTTGAGGGGGGAAGGGGTCAATGAGCAGTTCTTC.

This CDR3 is CATYGVLQETQYF. CDR3 DNA: TGTGCCACCTACGGGGTGCTACAAGAGACCCAGTACTTC. The rearrangement joins TRBV27 to TRBJ2-5, with TRBD2 as a possible D gene (5 bases). Germline V CDR1 and CDR2: MNHEY, SMNVEV (reference sequence). The CDR3 totals 13 residues. Trimming took 10 bases from V and 2 from J, leaving 14 bases between them.

V and J are TRBV20-1 and TRBJ2-7; possible D gene TRBD2, 6 bases. CDR3 size: 11 residues. Between the trimmed V and J ends, which lost 6 bases and 3 bases, there was a span of 9 bases. The V gene's germline CDR1 is DFQATT and CDR2 SNEGSKA (reference sequence). DNA for the CDR3: TGCAGTGCGGGCGGGGACTACGAGCAGTACTTC. This encodes CSAGGDYEQYF.

The chain combines TRBV6-1 with TRBJ1-1; TRBD1 is a possible D gene (5 bases). This CDR3 is built from 11 residues. Germline CDR1 is MNHNS and CDR2 is SASEGT. Trimming took off 8 bases at V and 11 bases at J, with 15 bases between the two ends. Here the CDR3 DNA reads TGTGCCAGCGGCCCTTACGAGGGGGCTTTCTTT. Protein product: CASGPYEGAFF.

The chain links TRBV10-1 to TRBJ2-7; 7 nucleotides match TRBD1. The V segment lost 1 base and the J segment 3 bases; nucleotides outside the gene matches: 3. CDR3 length: 14 residues. Germline lookup yields CDR1 WNHNN and CDR2 SYGVQD (reference sequence). CDR3 sequence (DNA): TGCGCCAGCAGTGAGTATCGGGACAGCTACGAGCAGTACTTC. This encodes CASSEYRDSYEQYF.

Comment on this clone: The sample holds other DNA sequences that translate to the same CDR3. In DNA, the CDR3 is TGCGCCAGCAGCTCCGGGACAGCGAACACCGGGGAGCTGTTTTTT. It is translated as CASSSGTANTGELFF. The V and J genes are TRBV5-1 and TRBJ2-2, with 7 bases aligning to TRBD1. V was clipped by 3 bases and J by 0 bases; unmatched bases: 2. Germline V gene sequence: CDR1 SGHRS, CDR2 YFSETQ. This CDR3 is built from 15 residues. Using reference TRBV5-1 and TRBJ2-2 for the parts outside the CDR3, the full variable domain is KAGVTQTPRYLIKTRGQQVTLSCSPISGHRSVSWYQQTPGQGLQFLFEYFSETQRNKGNFPGRFSGRQFSNSRSEMNVSTLELGDSALYLCASSSGTANTGELFFGEGSRLTVL.

The chain uses TRBV4-3 and TRBJ2-7, with a weak D call TRBD2 (5 bases). CDR3 length: 15 amino acids. Trimming left V 0 bases short and J 4 bases short, with 13 bases between. The germline V gene has CDR1 LGHNA and CDR2 YSLEER. The CDR3 DNA is TGCGCCAGCAGCCAAGATTTCGGGGTAGGATACGAGCAGTACTTC. Its protein is CASSQDFGVGYEQYF.